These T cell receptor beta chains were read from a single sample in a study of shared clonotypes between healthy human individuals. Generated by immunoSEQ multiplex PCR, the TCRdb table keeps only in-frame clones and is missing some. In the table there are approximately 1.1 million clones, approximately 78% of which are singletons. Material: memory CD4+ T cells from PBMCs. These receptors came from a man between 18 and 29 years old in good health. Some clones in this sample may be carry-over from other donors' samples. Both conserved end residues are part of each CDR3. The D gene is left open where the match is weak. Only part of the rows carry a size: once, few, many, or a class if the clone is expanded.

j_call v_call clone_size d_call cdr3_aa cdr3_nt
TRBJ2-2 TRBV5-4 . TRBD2 CASSPPSGKNTGELFF TGTGCCAGCAGCCCTCCCAGCGGGAAGAACACCGGGGAGCTGTTTTTT
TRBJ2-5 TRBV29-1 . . CSVGVLETQYF TGCAGCGTTGGCGTTTTGGAGACCCAGTACTTC
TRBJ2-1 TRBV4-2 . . CASSHYLGRENNEQFF TGTGCCAGCAGCCACTATCTAGGCAGGGAAAACAATGAGCAGTTCTTC
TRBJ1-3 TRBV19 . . CASLDRPGSSGNTIYF TGTGCCAGTCTTGACAGGCCGGGGAGCTCTGGAAACACCATATATTTT
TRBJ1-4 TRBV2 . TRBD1 CASRPGTGSEKLFF TGTGCCAGCAGGCCCGGGACAGGGAGTGAAAAACTGTTTTTT
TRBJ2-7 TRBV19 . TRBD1 CASSTPGQGLYEQYF TGTGCCAGTAGTACCCCCGGACAGGGCTTGTACGAGCAGTACTTC
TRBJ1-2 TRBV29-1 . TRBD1 CSGRQGVNYGYTF TGCAGCGGTCGACAGGGGGTAAACTATGGCTACACCTTC
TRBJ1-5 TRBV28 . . CASGGKPQHF TGTGCCAGCGGTGGGAAGCCCCAGCATTTT
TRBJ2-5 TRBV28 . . CASSPLGQGGAQETQYF TGTGCCAGCAGCCCATTGGGGCAGGGTGGGGCGCAAGAGACCCAGTACTTC
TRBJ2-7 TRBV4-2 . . CASSQDEASGSYEQYF TGTGCCAGCAGCCAAGACGAGGCCAGCGGCTCCTACGAGCAGTACTTC
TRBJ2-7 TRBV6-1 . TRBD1 CASSGRTGEQYF TGTGCCAGCAGTGGACGGACAGGCGAGCAGTACTTC
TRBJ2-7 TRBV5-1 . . CASSFDSTYEQYF TGCGCCAGCAGTTTTGACAGTACCTACGAGCAGTACTTC
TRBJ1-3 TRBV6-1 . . CASSPVWGGSTIYF TGTGCCAGCAGTCCCGTGTGGGGGGGGAGCACCATATATTTT
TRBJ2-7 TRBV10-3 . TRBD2 CAISEWGREAGDYEQYF TGTGCCATCAGTGAGTGGGGCCGAGAAGCGGGAGACTACGAGCAGTACTTC
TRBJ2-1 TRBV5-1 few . CASRRTISSYNEQFF TGCGCCAGCAGACGGACCATCAGCTCCTACAATGAGCAGTTCTTC
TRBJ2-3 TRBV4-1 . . CASSLPGGGTDTQYF TGCGCCAGCAGCCTCCCGGGTGGGGGCACAGATACGCAGTATTTT
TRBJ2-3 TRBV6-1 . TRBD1 CASSVTGGLGAQYF TGTGCCAGCAGTGTCACAGGGGGGCTAGGAGCGCAGTATTTT
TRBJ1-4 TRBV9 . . CASSVVGGTNEKLFF TGTGCCAGCAGCGTAGTCGGGGGGACTAATGAAAAACTGTTTTTT
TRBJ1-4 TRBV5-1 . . CASSLQFATNEKLFF TGCGCCAGCAGCCTTCAGTTCGCAACTAATGAAAAACTGTTTTTT
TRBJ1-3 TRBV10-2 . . CASKEGRYSGNTIYF TGCGCCAGCAAAGAGGGACGCTACTCTGGAAACACCATATATTTT
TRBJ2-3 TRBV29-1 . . CSVEDRDPPDTQYF TGCAGCGTTGAAGATCGGGACCCTCCAGATACGCAGTATTTT
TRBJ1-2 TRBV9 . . CASSADVAGSGYTF TGTGCCAGCAGCGCCGACGTCGCAGGTTCTGGCTACACCTTC
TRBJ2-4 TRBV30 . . CAWSRGSGNIQYF TGTGCCTGGAGTCGGGGGTCGGGAAACATTCAGTACTTC
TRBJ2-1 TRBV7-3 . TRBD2 CASSLSGTNDEQFF TGTGCCAGCAGCCTCTCGGGGACTAATGATGAGCAGTTCTTC
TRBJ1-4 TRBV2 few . CASSDEQGGNEKLFF TGTGCCAGCAGTGATGAGCAGGGCGGTAATGAAAAACTGTTTTTT
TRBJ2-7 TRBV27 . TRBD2 CASSLSGLAGDTYEQYF TGTGCCAGCAGCCTATCGGGACTAGCGGGAGACACCTACGAGCAGTACTTC
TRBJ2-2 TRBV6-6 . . CASSRLVPGELFF TGTGCCAGCAGTAGGCTAGTGCCCGGGGAGCTGTTTTTT
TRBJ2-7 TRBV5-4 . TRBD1 CASSPRDRRNEQYF TGTGCCAGCAGCCCACGGGACAGGAGGAACGAGCAGTACTTC
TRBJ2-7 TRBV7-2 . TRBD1 CASSYKGTGLYEQYF TGTGCCAGCAGCTATAAGGGGACAGGGTTGTACGAGCAGTACTTC
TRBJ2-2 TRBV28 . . CACMGFTGELFF TGTGCCTGCATGGGGTTCACCGGGGAGCTGTTTTTT
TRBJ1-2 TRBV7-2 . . CASSSGTESYGYTF TGTGCCAGCAGCTCCGGGACCGAGTCGTATGGCTACACCTTC
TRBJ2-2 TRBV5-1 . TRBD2 CASSLSGGVTGELFF TGCGCCAGCAGCTTGTCCGGGGGGGTCACCGGGGAGCTGTTTTTT
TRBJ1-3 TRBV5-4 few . CASSRTLSGNTIYF TGTGCCAGCAGCCGCACGCTCTCTGGAAACACCATATATTTT
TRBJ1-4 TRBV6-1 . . CASSEYQRRGKLFF TGTGCCAGCAGTGAATACCAAAGGCGAGGAAAACTGTTTTTT
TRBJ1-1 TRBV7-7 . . CASSLTVDTEAFF TGTGCCAGCAGCCTGACAGTTGACACTGAAGCTTTCTTT
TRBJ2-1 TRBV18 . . CASSPDRHNEQFF TGTGCCAGCTCACCAGACAGACACAATGAGCAGTTCTTC
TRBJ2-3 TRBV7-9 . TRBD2 CASSLRTSGTTDTQYF TGTGCCAGCAGCCTACGGACTAGCGGGACCACAGATACGCAGTATTTT
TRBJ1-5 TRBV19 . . CASSISQLEQPQHF TGTGCCAGTAGTATTTCCCAGCTTGAGCAGCCCCAGCATTTT
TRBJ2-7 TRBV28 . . CASSFSDGSTVEYF TGTGCCAGCAGTTTTTCCGATGGCAGTACGGTGGAGTACTTC
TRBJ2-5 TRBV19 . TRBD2 CASSPVREQETQYF TGTGCCAGTAGTCCCGTGCGGGAGCAAGAGACCCAGTACTTC
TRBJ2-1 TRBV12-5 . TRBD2 CASGMSGSGYNEQFF TGTGCTAGTGGCATGAGCGGGAGTGGGTACAATGAGCAGTTCTTC
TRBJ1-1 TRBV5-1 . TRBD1 CASTGTGPEAFF TGCGCCAGCACTGGGACAGGGCCTGAAGCTTTCTTT
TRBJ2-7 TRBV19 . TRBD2 CASGSGRAAYEQYF TGTGCCAGTGGTAGCGGGAGGGCCGCCTACGAGCAGTACTTC
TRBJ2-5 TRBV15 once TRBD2 CATSPSGLASETQYF TGTGCCACCAGCCCCTCCGGACTAGCGTCAGAGACCCAGTACTTC
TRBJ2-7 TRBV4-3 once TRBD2 CASSQALAGGTYEQYF TGCGCCAGCAGCCAAGCCCTAGCGGGGGGAACCTACGAGCAGTACTTC
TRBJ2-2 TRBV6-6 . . CASSYAGGELFF TGTGCCAGCAGTTACGCGGGAGGGGAGCTGTTTTTT
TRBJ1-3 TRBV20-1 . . CSALWETIYF TGCAGTGCTTTGTGGGAGACCATATATTTT
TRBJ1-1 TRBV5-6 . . CASSSAGLLITEAFF TGTGCCAGCAGCTCCGCCGGCCTCTTAATCACTGAAGCTTTCTTT